The 15 T cell receptor beta chains reported below all come from one sample, sequenced in a study of T cell responses to AZD1222 COVID-19 vaccine. Clones were read by immunoSEQ multiplex PCR, and TCRdb kept only the in-frame ones, dropping some. The repertoire holds 150,000 to 250,000 clones, with 91% as singletons. The sample was peripheral blood, taken 28 days after the second AZD1222 dose. All receptors derive from an adult who received the AZD1222 COVID-19 vaccine.

The chain has TRBV24-1 and TRBJ1-1; 8 bases are a match to TRBD1. The length of the CDR3 is 16 residues. J lost 1 base, V lost 4 bases, and 7 bases had no gene match. Germline CDR1 and CDR2: KGHDR and SFDVKD. In DNA, the CDR3 is TGTGCCACCAGTGAGGCTCCCGGGACAGGGAACACTGAAGCTTTCTTT. Its translation is CATSEAPGTGNTEAFF.

V usage is TRBV2 and J usage is TRBJ2-1; D could derive from TRBD1 or TRBD2 (6 bases each). Germline values: CDR1 SNHLY, CDR2 FYNNEI. Trimming pared 6 bases from V and 0 bases from J, leaving 15 bases between. The CDR3 sequence is 16 residues long. The CDR3 coding sequence is TGTGCCAGCAGCCGCCGGGGGCGGAACTCCTACAATGAGCAGTTCTTC. Protein: CASSRRGRNSYNEQFF.

This sequence joins TRBV28 and TRBJ2-3; no firm D call. Germline values: CDR1 MDHEN, CDR2 SYDVKM. The CDR3 is made up of 14 amino acids. Trimming removed 5 bases from V and 7 bases from J, with 16 bases in between. CDR3 sequence reads: CASSPLSLVYTQYF. The CDR3 bases are TGTGCCAGCAGTCCTCTTTCGCTCGTATATACGCAGTATTTT.

This clone was seen just once. This chain connects TRBV2 to TRBJ1-1; no reliable D call. CDR1 SNHLY and CDR2 FYNNEI come from the germline V gene. Between the trimmed V and J ends, which lost 7 bases and 1 base, there was a span of 13 bases. The CDR3 runs to 14 residues. CDR3 residues: CASTPRVGNTEAFF. CDR3 DNA sequence: TGTGCCAGCACCCCTAGGGTAGGGAACACTGAAGCTTTCTTT.

This clone came up a few times. The chain combines TRBV11-2 with TRBJ1-2; no firm D call. From germline, CDR1 is SGHAT and CDR2 FQNNGV. The CDR3 extends over 13 amino acids. Trimming stripped 0 bases from V and 5 bases from J, with 7 bases between. The DNA for the CDR3 is TGTGCCAGCAGCTTAGAAGGTCTTTATGGCTACACCTTC. Residues: CASSLEGLYGYTF.

This clone was seen more than once but under ten times. The chain has TRBV11-3 and TRBJ2-7, with D perhaps matching TRBD1 (5 bases). There are 14 residues in the CDR3. The V gene lost 0 bases and the J gene lost 0 bases, with 6 bases spanning the gap. Germline V gives CDR1 SGHNT, CDR2 YENEEA. The DNA of the CDR3 is TGTGCCAGCAGCTTAGAGGACAACTCCTACGAGCAGTACTTC. Its protein product is CASSLEDNSYEQYF.

The genes are TRBV9 and TRBJ2-2; D possibly uses TRBD1 or TRBD2 (6 bases each). This CDR3 comprises 14 residues. The germline V gene has CDR1 SGDLS and CDR2 YYNGEE. Deletions cut 6 bases from V and 4 bases from J, with 13 bases between. The CDR3: CASKGGLRTGELFF. In DNA, the CDR3 is TGTGCCAGCAAAGGGGGGTTACGCACCGGGGAGCTGTTTTTT.

The rearrangement joins TRBV27 to TRBJ2-7; no reliable D call. Germline CDR1 is MNHEY and CDR2 is SMNVEV (reference sequence). The CDR3 is 17 residues long. V gave up 0 bases and J gave up 2 bases, with 17 bases separating them. CDR3 amino acids: CASSLSYRVTYPYEQYF. DNA for the CDR3: TGTGCCAGCAGTTTATCCTACCGAGTCACCTACCCCTACGAGCAGTACTTC.

The chain links TRBV5-1 to TRBJ1-6, with 8 bases lining up with TRBD1. This CDR3 comprises 16 residues. Per germline, CDR1 SGHRS and CDR2 YFSETQ. V lost 4 bases, J lost 9 bases, and 12 bases stayed unmatched. The CDR3 DNA reads TGCGCCAGCAGCCCTCAAGGACAGGGTGGGGGTTCACCCCTCCACTTT. Translated, it gives CASSPQGQGGGSPLHF.

This chain uses TRBV5-1 with TRBJ2-7, with 8 nucleotides matching TRBD1. CDR1 and CDR2 from the germline V gene are SGHRS and YFSETQ. CDR3 length: 14 amino acids. Trimming removed 4 bases from V and 4 bases from J; junction bases left unmatched: 7. The CDR3 protein is CASSLQGTGYEQYF. CDR3 nucleotides: TGCGCCAGCAGCCTGCAAGGGACAGGTTACGAGCAGTACTTC.

The chain is built from TRBV28 and TRBJ1-5, with D unclear. In germline, CDR1 is MDHEN, CDR2 SYDVKM. The CDR3 is made up of 11 amino acids. Trimming left V 3 bases short and J 9 bases short, with 6 bases between. CDR3 residues: CASSLERPQHF. CDR3 in DNA: TGTGCCAGCAGTTTGGAGCGGCCCCAGCATTTT.

The rearrangement joins TRBV11-3 to TRBJ1-6, with D hard to call. The CDR3 consists of 13 residues. Germline V gene data show CDR1 as SGHNT and CDR2 as YENEEA. V was trimmed by 1 base and J by 7 bases, leaving 5 bases between them. CDR3 sequence reads: CASSLGGNSPLHF. CDR3 bases: TGTGCCAGCAGCTTAGGCGGGAATTCACCCCTCCACTTT.

The chain recombines TRBV5-1 with TRBJ2-1; 7 nucleotides align to TRBD2. The V segment lost 0 bases and the J segment 6 bases; nucleotides outside the gene matches: 12. This CDR3 spans 17 amino acids. Germline loops: CDR1 SGHRS, CDR2 YFSETQ. The CDR3 nucleotides read TGCGCCAGCAGCTTGGCGCACTCTAGCGGCGGAGTCAATGAGCAGTTCTTC. It specifies CASSLAHSSGGVNEQFF.

The chain employs TRBV5-6 and TRBJ2-7, with D hard to call. V dropped 1 base and J dropped 1 base, with 6 bases sitting between them. The CDR3 is 13 amino acids. Germline lookup yields CDR1 SGHDT and CDR2 YYEEEE. The CDR3 nucleotides are TGTGCCAGCAGCTTGCTCAGTTCCTACGAGCAGTACTTC. Amino acids: CASSLLSSYEQYF.

The gene calls are TRBV12-3 or TRBV12-4 and TRBJ2-4; D is undetermined. CDR3 length equals 13 residues. Trimming took off 5 bases at V and 1 base at J, with 6 bases between the two ends. In nucleotides, the CDR3 is TGTGCCAGCAGTCGTTCGGCCAAAAACATTCAGTACTTC. Encoded protein: CASSRSAKNIQYF.